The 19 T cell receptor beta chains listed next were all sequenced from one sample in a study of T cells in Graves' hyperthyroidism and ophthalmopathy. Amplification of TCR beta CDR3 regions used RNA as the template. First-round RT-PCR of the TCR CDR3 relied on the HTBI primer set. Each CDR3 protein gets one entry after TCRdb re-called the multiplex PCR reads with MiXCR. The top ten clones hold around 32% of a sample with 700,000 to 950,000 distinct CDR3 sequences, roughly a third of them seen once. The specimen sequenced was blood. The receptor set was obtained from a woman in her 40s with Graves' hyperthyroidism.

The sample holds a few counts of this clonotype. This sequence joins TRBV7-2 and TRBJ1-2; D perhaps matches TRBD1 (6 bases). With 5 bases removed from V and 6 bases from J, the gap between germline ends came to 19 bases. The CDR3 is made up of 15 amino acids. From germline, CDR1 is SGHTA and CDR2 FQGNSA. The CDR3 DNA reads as TGTGCCAGCAGCCCCGAGGGGGACCCAGAGGATGGCTACACCTTC. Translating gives CASSPEGDPEDGYTF.

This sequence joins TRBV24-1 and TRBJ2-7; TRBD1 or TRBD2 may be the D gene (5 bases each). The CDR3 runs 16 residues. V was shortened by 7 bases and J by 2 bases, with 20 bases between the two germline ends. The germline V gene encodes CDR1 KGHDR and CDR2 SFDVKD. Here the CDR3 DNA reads TGTGCCACCAGCAGCTTGAAGTTACGGGACGCCTACGAGCAGTACTTC. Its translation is CATSSLKLRDAYEQYF.

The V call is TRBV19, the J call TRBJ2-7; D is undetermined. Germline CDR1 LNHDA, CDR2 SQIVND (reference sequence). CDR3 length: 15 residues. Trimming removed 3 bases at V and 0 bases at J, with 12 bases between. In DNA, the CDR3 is TGTGCCAGTAGTATGGTATTGGGTTACTCCTACGAGCAGTACTTC. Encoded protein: CASSMVLGYSYEQYF.

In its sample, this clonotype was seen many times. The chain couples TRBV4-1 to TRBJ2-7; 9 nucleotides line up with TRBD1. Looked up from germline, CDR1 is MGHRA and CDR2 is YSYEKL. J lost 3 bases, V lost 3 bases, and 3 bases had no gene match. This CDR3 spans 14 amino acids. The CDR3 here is CASSQKGQGYEQYF. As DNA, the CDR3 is TGCGCCAGCAGCCAGAAGGGACAGGGCTACGAGCAGTACTTC.

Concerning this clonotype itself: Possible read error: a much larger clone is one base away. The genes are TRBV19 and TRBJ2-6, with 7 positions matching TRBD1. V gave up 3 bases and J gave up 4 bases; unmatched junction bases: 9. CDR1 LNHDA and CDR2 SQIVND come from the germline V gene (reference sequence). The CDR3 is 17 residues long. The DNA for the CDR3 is TGTGCCAGTAGTATTCAGGGGGTGCCTGGCGGGGCCAACGTCCTGACTTTC. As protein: CASSIQGVPGGANVLTF.

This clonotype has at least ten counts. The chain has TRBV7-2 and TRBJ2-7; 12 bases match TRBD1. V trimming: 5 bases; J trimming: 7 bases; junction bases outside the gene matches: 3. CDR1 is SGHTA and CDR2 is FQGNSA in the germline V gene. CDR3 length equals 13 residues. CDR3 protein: CASSRDRGLEQYF. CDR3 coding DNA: TGTGCCAGCAGCCGGGACAGGGGGCTTGAGCAGTACTTC.

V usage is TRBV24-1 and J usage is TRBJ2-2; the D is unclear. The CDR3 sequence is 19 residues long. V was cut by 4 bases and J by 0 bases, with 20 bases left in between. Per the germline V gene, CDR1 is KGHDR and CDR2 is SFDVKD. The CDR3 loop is CATSDPDLKTPTNTGELFF. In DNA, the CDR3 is TGTGCCACCAGTGACCCAGACTTGAAAACCCCCACGAACACCGGGGAGCTGTTTTTT.

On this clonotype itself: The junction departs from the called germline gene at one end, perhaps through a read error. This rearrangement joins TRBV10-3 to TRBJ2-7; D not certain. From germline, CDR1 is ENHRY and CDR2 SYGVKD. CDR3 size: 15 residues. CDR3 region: CASSEASDGSYEQYF. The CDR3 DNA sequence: TGTGCCAGCAGTGAAGCGTCGGACGGGTCCTACGAGCAGTACTTC.

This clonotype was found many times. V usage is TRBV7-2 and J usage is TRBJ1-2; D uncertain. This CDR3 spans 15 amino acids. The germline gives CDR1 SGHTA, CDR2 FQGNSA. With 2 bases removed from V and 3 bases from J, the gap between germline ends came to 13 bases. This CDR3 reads CASSLSVGRDYGYTF. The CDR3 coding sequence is TGTGCCAGCAGCTTAAGTGTAGGGAGGGACTATGGCTACACCTTC.

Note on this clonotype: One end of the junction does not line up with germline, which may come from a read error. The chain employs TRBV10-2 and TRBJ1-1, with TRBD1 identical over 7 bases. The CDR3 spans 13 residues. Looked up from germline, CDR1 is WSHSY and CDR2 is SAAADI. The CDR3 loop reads CASSPGTVTEAFF. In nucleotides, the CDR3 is TGTGCCAGCAGCCCCGGGACAGTCACTGAAGCTTTCTTT.

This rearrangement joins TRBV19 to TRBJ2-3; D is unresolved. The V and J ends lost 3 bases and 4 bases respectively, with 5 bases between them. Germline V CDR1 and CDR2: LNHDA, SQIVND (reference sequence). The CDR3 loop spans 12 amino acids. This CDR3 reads CASSIYPDTQYF. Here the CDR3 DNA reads TGTGCCAGTAGTATCTACCCAGATACGCAGTATTTT.

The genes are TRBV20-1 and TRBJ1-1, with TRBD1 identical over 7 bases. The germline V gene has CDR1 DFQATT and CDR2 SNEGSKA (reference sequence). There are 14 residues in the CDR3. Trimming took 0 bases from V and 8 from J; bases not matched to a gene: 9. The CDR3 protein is CSARDPQGLGEAFF. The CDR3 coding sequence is TGCAGTGCTAGAGATCCACAGGGGTTGGGCGAAGCTTTCTTT.

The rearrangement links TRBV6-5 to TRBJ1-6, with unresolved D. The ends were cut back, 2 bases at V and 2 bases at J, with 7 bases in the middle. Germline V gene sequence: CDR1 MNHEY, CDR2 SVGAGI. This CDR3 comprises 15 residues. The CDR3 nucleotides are TGTGCCAGCAGTTACGGAAGGGCCTATAATTCACCCCTCCACTTT. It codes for CASSYGRAYNSPLHF.

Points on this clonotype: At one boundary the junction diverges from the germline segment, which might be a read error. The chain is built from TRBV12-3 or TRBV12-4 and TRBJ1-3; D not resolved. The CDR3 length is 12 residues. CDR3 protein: CASSLPSYTTYF. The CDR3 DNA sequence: TGTGCCAGCAGTTTACCCTCTTACACCACATATTTT.

The CDR3 loop reads CASRATSGSGNEQFF. As DNA, the CDR3 is TGTGCCAGCAGAGCAACTAGCGGGAGTGGCAATGAGCAGTTCTTC. The chain combines TRBV2 with TRBJ2-7; 11 bases map to TRBD2. The J call may be faulty, since TRBJ2-1 better matches the DNA end. The CDR3 totals 15 residues. Germline V lookup: CDR1 SNHLY, CDR2 FYNNEI.

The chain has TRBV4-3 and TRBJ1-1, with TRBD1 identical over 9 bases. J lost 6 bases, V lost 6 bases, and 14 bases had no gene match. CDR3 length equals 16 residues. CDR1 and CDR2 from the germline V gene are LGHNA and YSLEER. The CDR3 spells CASSDTPGTGISEAFF. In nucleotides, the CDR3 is TGCGCCAGCAGTGATACACCCGGGACAGGGATCTCTGAAGCTTTCTTT.

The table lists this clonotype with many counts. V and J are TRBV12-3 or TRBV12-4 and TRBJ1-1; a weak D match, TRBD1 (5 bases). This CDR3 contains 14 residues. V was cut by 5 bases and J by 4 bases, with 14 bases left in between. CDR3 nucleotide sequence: TGTGCCAGCAGTCCCCAGGGTCAGAGCACTGAAGCTTTCTTT. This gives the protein CASSPQGQSTEAFF.

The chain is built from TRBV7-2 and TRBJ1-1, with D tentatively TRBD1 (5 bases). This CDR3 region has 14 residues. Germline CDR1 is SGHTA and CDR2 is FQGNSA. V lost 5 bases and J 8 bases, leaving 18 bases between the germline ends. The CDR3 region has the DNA TGTGCCAGCAGCCAGACAACTGTGGGGGGGGAAGCTTTCTTT. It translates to CASSQTTVGGEAFF.

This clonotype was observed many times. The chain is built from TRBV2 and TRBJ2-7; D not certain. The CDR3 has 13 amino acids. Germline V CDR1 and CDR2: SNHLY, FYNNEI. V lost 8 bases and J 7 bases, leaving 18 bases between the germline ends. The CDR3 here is CASVFERVGEQYF. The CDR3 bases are TGTGCCAGCGTTTTTGAACGCGTGGGGGAGCAGTACTTC.